The present entry profiles one TCR beta chain with its context. Its antigen is unidentified. Sequencing used immunoSEQ multiplex PCR; TCRdb keeps in-frame clones, though not all of them. This table has roughly 90,000 clones, around 90% appearing once. The data derive from a study of OX40 agonist ivuxolimab in advanced cancers. Study-level background: In this trial design, patients received ivuxolimab intravenously at 0.01 to 10 mg/kg every 2 weeks. Patients with hepatocellular carcinoma, melanoma, renal cell or head and neck cancer made up the dose-escalation patients.

Study findings and constraints: At 0.1 to 3.0 mg/kg, clonal expansion of CD4+ and CD8+ blood T cells had occurred by week 6. Low normalized T-cell clonal expansion also characterized some of the nonresponders.

CDR1 and CDR2 from the germline V gene are MNHEY and SMNVEV (reference sequence). J gave up 4 bases and V 6 bases, and 14 bases lay outside the gene matches. The CDR3 extends over 16 amino acids. This specimen consisted of CD4+ or CD8+ T cells sorted from blood, obtained in a trial of the OX40 agonist ivuxolimab. The clonotype was recovered from an adult with an advanced solid tumor such as melanoma, head and neck, liver or kidney cancer. The chain carries TRBV27 and TRBJ1-1; 7 bases agree with TRBD1. The CDR3 loop is CASRGAYTGASTEAFF. CDR3 bases: TGTGCCAGCAGGGGGGCCTACACAGGGGCCTCCACTGAAGCTTTCTTT.